The 24 T cell receptor beta chains presented below share a single source sample, sequenced in a study of blood T cell repertoires in COVID-19. Sequenced by immunoSEQ multiplex PCR; TCRdb stores in-frame clones only, minus some. The table includes 150,000 to 200,000 clones, approximately 83% detected once. Sequencing was done on a sample of peripheral blood. Source of these receptors: a woman older than 75 with active or convalescent COVID-19.

The rearrangement joins TRBV27 to TRBJ2-7, with TRBD1 matching over 9 bases. CDR1 and CDR2 from the germline V gene are MNHEY and SMNVEV (reference sequence). V gave up 4 bases and J gave up 0 bases; unmatched junction bases: 4. The CDR3 runs 15 residues. The CDR3 DNA reads as TGTGCCAGCAGTTATGGGACAGGGAGCTCCTACGAGCAGTACTTC. It encodes CASSYGTGSSYEQYF.

The chain links TRBV7-2 to TRBJ2-7, with a tentative D call TRBD2 (5 bases). The germline V gene has CDR1 SGHTA and CDR2 FQGNSA. The CDR3 extends over 15 amino acids. Trimming took 1 base from V and 3 from J, leaving 13 bases between them. CDR3 bases: TGTGCCAGCAGCTTAGAGTACTCAGGACTCTACGAGCAGTACTTC. This encodes CASSLEYSGLYEQYF.

The rearrangement uses TRBV11-2 and TRBJ1-6, with D maybe TRBD1 (5 bases). The CDR3 loop spans 17 amino acids. V was clipped by 5 bases and J by 6 bases, with 20 bases between them. Germline lookup yields CDR1 SGHAT and CDR2 FQNNGV. The chain's CDR3 is CASSTEARTSSNSPLHF. The CDR3 bases are TGTGCCAGCAGCACCGAAGCGCGGACAAGTTCTAATTCACCCCTCCACTTT.

V and J are TRBV15 and TRBJ1-1, with D possibly being TRBD1 (5 bases). The CDR3 runs 12 residues. Looked up from germline, CDR1 is LNHNV and CDR2 is YYDKDF (reference sequence). The V gene lost 1 base and the J gene lost 7 bases, with 7 bases spanning the gap. As DNA, the CDR3 is TGTGCCACCAGCAGAGGCGACAGTGAAGCTTTCTTT. Translation gives CATSRGDSEAFF.

The chain links TRBV27 to TRBJ1-2; tentatively, D is TRBD1 (6 bases). Germline CDR1 is MNHEY and CDR2 is SMNVEV (reference sequence). CDR3 length: 15 amino acids. V gave up 0 bases and J gave up 8 bases, with 16 bases separating them. CDR3 bases: TGTGCCAGCAGTTTATCGAGGGGGGGGCAAGGGGGCTACACCTTC. It yields the protein CASSLSRGGQGGYTF.

V is TRBV4-2 and J is TRBJ2-1; 11 bases line up with TRBD2. V shed 4 bases and J 9 bases; nucleotides not matched to a gene: 8. This CDR3 is 15 amino acids long. Per the germline V gene, CDR1 is LGHNA and CDR2 is YNFKEQ. The CDR3 loop is CASSRDIAGGREQFF. The CDR3 bases are TGTGCCAGCAGCCGGGACATAGCGGGGGGGCGTGAGCAGTTCTTC.

The rearrangement joins TRBV14 to TRBJ1-2; no firm D call. CDR3 size: 12 residues. V lost 0 bases and J lost 9, with 8 bases in between. Germline assignment: CDR1 SGHDN and CDR2 FVKESK. CDR3 sequence reads: CASSQDLRSYTF. The CDR3 nucleotides read TGTGCCAGCAGCCAAGATTTGAGAAGCTACACCTTC.

V gene TRBV19 combines with J gene TRBJ1-5; TRBD1 agrees at 7 bases. The CDR3 is made up of 14 amino acids. Germline V gives CDR1 LNHDA, CDR2 SQIVND (reference sequence). Trimming at V came to 6 bases and at J to 3 bases, leaving 5 bases not matched to a gene. CDR3 in DNA: TGTGCCAGTAGAGAGGGACAGACCAATCAGCCCCAGCATTTT. This encodes CASREGQTNQPQHF.

This clone occurred a few times. The rearrangement links TRBV3-1 (or the pseudogene TRBV3-2) to TRBJ2-3; D gene unclear. V lost 1 base, J lost 8 bases, and 7 bases lay in between. There are 12 residues in the CDR3. Germline V lookup: CDR1 LGHDT, CDR2 YNNKEL (reference sequence). The CDR3 region has the DNA TGTGCCAGCAGCCAAGGAGTTGGTACGCAGTATTTT. Translating gives CASSQGVGTQYF.

V is TRBV12-5 and J is TRBJ2-2, with D possibly matching TRBD1 (6 bases). Between the trimmed V and J ends, which lost 2 bases and 1 base, there was a span of 8 bases. The V gene's germline CDR1 is LGHNT and CDR2 FRNRAP. The CDR3 runs 15 residues. CDR3 nucleotide sequence: TGTGCTAGTGGTTTGCCGGGACAGAACACCGGGGAGCTGTTTTTT. It translates to CASGLPGQNTGELFF.

The genes are TRBV27 and TRBJ1-5; D might be TRBD1 (5 bases). Per the germline V gene, CDR1 is MNHEY and CDR2 is SMNVEV (reference sequence). V gave up 2 bases and J gave up 6 bases, with 8 bases separating them. The CDR3 has 13 residues. CDR3 coding DNA: TGTGCCAGCAGTTTAGCGGGGGGTCAGCCCCAGCATTTT. It yields the protein CASSLAGGQPQHF.

This chain uses TRBV29-1 with TRBJ1-2; a weak D match, TRBD1 (5 bases). CDR3 length equals 13 residues. Deletions cut 3 bases from V and 4 bases from J, with 12 bases between. Germline V CDR1 and CDR2: SQVTM, ANQGSEA. The CDR3 nucleotides are TGCAGCGTTGATCCCCAGGGCGCCTATGGCTACACCTTC. Translated: CSVDPQGAYGYTF.

The CDR3 sequence is CASSLDGSGRYDTQYF. CDR3 in DNA: TGTGCCAGCAGCTTAGATGGGTCCGGGAGATACGATACGCAGTATTTT. The chain recombines TRBV11-2 with TRBJ2-3; a weak D match, TRBD2 (6 bases). CDR1 and CDR2 from the germline V gene are SGHAT and FQNNGV. The germline V and J ends were trimmed by 0 bases and 6 bases, with 16 bases remaining between them. The CDR3 is 16 amino acids. The full variable domain, completed using reference TRBV11-2 and TRBJ2-3, is EAGVAQSPRYKIIEKRQSVAFWCNPISGHATLYWYQQILGQGPKLLIQFQNNGVVDDSQLPKDRFSAERLKGVDSTLKIQPAKLEDSAVYLCASSLDGSGRYDTQYFGPGTRLTVL.

This clone has ten or more counts. V gene TRBV11-2 combines with J gene TRBJ1-4; D is unresolved. V was pared by 0 bases and J by 8 bases, with 19 bases between. CDR3 size: 17 residues. Germline V gene data show CDR1 as SGHAT and CDR2 as FQNNGV. The CDR3 here is CASSLDGGRLIAEKLFF. The CDR3 DNA follows: TGTGCCAGCAGCTTAGATGGTGGCCGACTAATAGCCGAAAAACTGTTTTTT.

The genes are TRBV9 and TRBJ2-3; 7 positions agree with TRBD2. The junction had 0 bases not matched to a gene; V was cut back by 4 bases and J by 4 bases. Germline V gene sequence: CDR1 SGDLS, CDR2 YYNGEE. The CDR3 runs to 12 residues. This CDR3 reads CASSRGADTQYF. The DNA for the CDR3 is TGTGCCAGCAGCCGGGGGGCAGATACGCAGTATTTT. Combining the CDR3 with reference TRBV9 and TRBJ2-3 gives the whole variable domain DSGVTQTPKHLITATGQRVTLRCSPRSGDLSVYWYQQSLDQGLQFLIQYYNGEERAKGNILERFSAQQFPDLHSELNLSSLELGDSALYFCASSRGADTQYFGPGTRLTVL.

This sequence joins TRBV20-1 and TRBJ2-1; TRBD2 matches at 11 bases. CDR1 and CDR2 from the germline V gene are DFQATT and SNEGSKA (reference sequence). This CDR3 region has 15 residues. The V segment lost 3 bases and the J segment 6 bases; nucleotides outside the gene matches: 7. CDR3 DNA: TGCAGTGCTAGTGACGTAGCGGGGGGGCGCAATGAGCAGTTCTTC. Protein sequence: CSASDVAGGRNEQFF.

This chain uses TRBV3-1 (or the pseudogene TRBV3-2) with TRBJ1-6; 8 nucleotides match TRBD1. The CDR3 is made up of 16 amino acids. Germline CDR1 LGHDT, CDR2 YNNKEL (reference sequence). V lost 1 base, J lost 9 bases, and 8 bases stayed unmatched. The CDR3 loop is CASSQGSGQGISPLHF. In nucleotides, the CDR3 is TGTGCCAGCAGCCAAGGTTCCGGACAGGGAATTTCACCCCTCCACTTT.

The chain's CDR3 is CASSPGTAGFGEQYF. CDR3 DNA: TGTGCCAGCAGCCCGGGGACAGCCGGATTTGGCGAGCAGTACTTC. The chain joins TRBV7-9 to TRBJ2-7; 7 nucleotides align to TRBD1. CDR1 is SEHNR, CDR2 FQNEAQ, per germline (reference sequence). The CDR3 is made up of 15 amino acids. J gave up 6 bases and V 5 bases, and 13 bases lay outside the gene matches. Full variable domain (missing parts from reference TRBV7-9 and TRBJ2-7): DTGVSQNPRHKITKRGQNVTFRCDPISEHNRLYWYRQTLGQGPEFLTYFQNEAQLEKSRLLSDRFSAERPKGSFSTLEIQRTEQGDSAMYLCASSPGTAGFGEQYFGPGTRLTVT.

The genes are TRBV6-5 and TRBJ1-3; D ambiguous. Germline CDR1 is MNHEY and CDR2 is SVGAGI. CDR3 length equals 12 residues. The germline V and J ends were trimmed by 9 bases and 0 bases, with 6 bases remaining between them. The CDR3 loop reads CASCNSGNTIYF. The DNA of the CDR3 is TGTGCCAGTTGTAACTCTGGAAACACCATATATTTT.

The V and J genes are TRBV4-1 and TRBJ2-3; perhaps TRBD1 as D (5 bases). In germline, CDR1 is MGHRA, CDR2 YSYEKL. The CDR3 contains 16 residues. Between the trimmed V and J ends, which lost 0 bases and 4 bases, there was a span of 14 bases. Written as DNA, the CDR3 is TGCGCCAGCAGCCAAGATCATAGGCAGGGCGCAGATACGCAGTATTTT. Encoded protein: CASSQDHRQGADTQYF.

This sequence joins TRBV2 and TRBJ1-3, with 7 positions matching TRBD1. The CDR3 totals 18 residues. V lost 3 bases, J lost 0 bases, and 11 bases stayed unmatched. CDR1 is SNHLY, CDR2 FYNNEI, per germline. The CDR3 loop is CASSDEGQRLSSGNTIYF. The CDR3 bases are TGTGCCAGCAGTGACGAGGGACAGCGTTTGAGCTCTGGAAACACCATATATTTT.

The chain recombines TRBV5-1 with TRBJ1-3; D perhaps matches TRBD1 (5 bases). V lost 4 bases to trimming and J lost 0 bases, with 17 bases between them. The CDR3 contains 17 residues. CDR1 is SGHRS and CDR2 is YFSETQ in the germline V gene. CDR3 loop: CASSKIPVQGSGNTIYF. The CDR3 region has the DNA TGCGCCAGCAGCAAAATTCCGGTTCAGGGCTCTGGAAACACCATATATTTT.

The gene calls are TRBV5-1 and TRBJ2-3; D might be TRBD2 (6 bases). CDR1 is SGHRS, CDR2 YFSETQ, per germline. The CDR3 is made up of 18 amino acids. Deletions cut 0 bases from V and 1 base from J, with 18 bases between. The CDR3 sequence is CASSLGTRDWYGTDTQYF. The CDR3 DNA reads as TGCGCCAGCAGCTTGGGTACGAGGGACTGGTATGGCACAGATACGCAGTATTTT.

This clone has only one observation. V is TRBV7-2 and J is TRBJ2-2, with a tentative D call TRBD2 (6 bases). Germline CDR1 reads SGHTA; CDR2 reads FQGNSA. The CDR3 loop spans 16 amino acids. V lost 1 base to trimming and J lost 4 bases, with 13 bases between them. The CDR3 sequence is CASSLGGGTSTGELFF. The CDR3 DNA follows: TGTGCCAGCAGCTTAGGAGGCGGGACTTCCACCGGGGAGCTGTTTTTT.